These 23 T cell receptor beta chains were all obtained from the same sample, sequenced in a study of blood T cells in healthy people across ages. Primed by a sample-barcoded 5' primer and a J-beta primer mix, a second PCR proceeded for 7 to 11 cycles. TCRdb independently ran MiXCR on the 5' RACE reads; one entry per CDR3 protein. The sample contains approximately 810,000 distinct CDR3 sequences, under 35% of which appear only once. The sample was blood. Receptors originate from a woman aged 80 or over in good health.

The J gene is TRBJ1-3, the V gene TRBV12-3 or TRBV12-4; D is unresolved. Trimming shortened V by 6 bases and J by 0 bases, and 12 bases separated the two germline ends. This CDR3 region has 15 residues. CDR3 DNA sequence: TGTGCCAGCAGCCCTATTACGAGCTCTGGAAACACCATATATTTT. This translates into CASSPITSSGNTIYF.

This clonotype has at least ten counts. The CDR3 is CATSAQAGGHNEQFF. CDR3 sequence (DNA): TGTGCCACCAGTGCTCAAGCGGGGGGGCATAATGAGCAGTTCTTC. The chain has TRBV24-1 and TRBJ2-1; 10 bases line up with TRBD2. The germline CDR1 and CDR2 sequences are KGHDR and SFDVKD. The CDR3 sequence is 15 residues long. The V gene end was trimmed by 5 bases and the J gene end by 7 bases; junction bases not matched to a gene: 7.

Worth noting for this clonotype: Being one base from a much bigger clone, this may be a read error. The rearrangement uses TRBV10-3 and TRBJ2-3; 10 positions agree with TRBD2. The germline gives CDR1 ENHRY, CDR2 SYGVKD. CDR3 length: 17 residues. The CDR3 reads CASRASGGITSTGTQYF. The CDR3 DNA reads TGTGCCAGCAGGGCTAGCGGGGGAATCACTAGCACAGGTACGCAGTATTTT.

The chain employs TRBV20-1 and TRBJ1-1; TRBD1 matches 8 bases. The germline CDR1 and CDR2 sequences are DFQATT and SNEGSKA (reference sequence). The junction had 10 bases not matched to a gene; V was cut back by 6 bases and J by 4 bases. The CDR3 spans 14 residues. As DNA, the CDR3 is TGCAGTGCGACAGTCAGGGGGCCGGCCACTGAAGCTTTCTTT. This sequence encodes CSATVRGPATEAFF.

The gene calls are TRBV2 and TRBJ1-5, with TRBD1 matching 9 bases. Germline CDR1 is SNHLY and CDR2 is FYNNEI. The CDR3 length is 15 residues. J was trimmed by 5 bases and V by 5 bases; bases with no gene match: 7. The CDR3 reads CASSKGQGPHQPQHF. CDR3 in DNA: TGTGCCAGCAGTAAGGGACAGGGTCCCCATCAGCCCCAGCATTTT.

This clonotype was detected only a few times. The V call is TRBV15, the J call TRBJ1-1; D perhaps matches TRBD1 (5 bases). Per germline, CDR1 LNHNV and CDR2 YYDKDF (reference sequence). This CDR3 is 15 amino acids long. V lost 1 base and J lost 2, with 11 bases in between. CDR3 sequence: CATSRGNRRNTEAFF. The CDR3 DNA sequence: TGTGCCACCAGCAGAGGGAACAGGAGAAACACTGAAGCTTTCTTT.

This clonotype was detected many times. CDR3 amino acids: CAWNPRGLAYEQYF. The CDR3 nucleotides read TGTGCCTGGAATCCTCGAGGGCTTGCCTACGAGCAGTACTTC. The chain is built from TRBV30 and TRBJ2-7; maybe TRBD2 (5 bases). The CDR3 is 14 amino acids. Per germline, CDR1 GTSNPN and CDR2 SVGIG (reference sequence). Trimming took 4 bases from V and 2 from J, leaving 15 bases between them.

This chain uses TRBV19 with TRBJ2-4; TRBD1 agrees at 7 bases. Germline V gene data show CDR1 as LNHDA and CDR2 as SQIVND (reference sequence). The V gene end was trimmed by 5 bases and the J gene end by 9 bases; junction bases not matched to a gene: 19. CDR3 length: 17 amino acids. The CDR3 nucleotides are TGTGCCAGTAGTTCCTCCCGACAGGGTGACTATGTCGGCATTCAGTACTTC. It encodes CASSSSRQGDYVGIQYF.

The J gene is TRBJ2-7, the V gene TRBV7-3; D remains unclear. The DNA end is more similar to TRBJ2-5, so the J call may be wrong. The CDR3 totals 13 residues. The germline CDR1 and CDR2 sequences are SGHTA and FQGTGA. The CDR3 is CASSSTLGETQYF. CDR3 sequence (DNA): TGTGCCAGCAGCTCCACCCTGGGGGAGACCCAGTACTTC.

This clonotype was counted between two and nine times. The gene calls are TRBV6-5 and TRBJ1-6, with TRBD1 identical over 9 bases. The CDR3 has 14 amino acids. Per the germline V gene, CDR1 is MNHEY and CDR2 is SVGAGI. V was clipped by 4 bases and J by 9 bases; unmatched bases: 4. CDR3 in amino acids: CASSSETGGSPLHF. The DNA for the CDR3 is TGTGCCAGCAGTTCTGAGACAGGGGGTTCACCCCTCCACTTT.

About this clonotype itself: A much larger clonotype is one base distant, so this may be a read error. The chain is built from TRBV20-1 and TRBJ2-7; maybe TRBD1 (6 bases). Germline assignment: CDR1 DFQATT and CDR2 SNEGSKA (reference sequence). This CDR3 contains 12 residues. V was clipped by 6 bases and J by 3 bases, with 12 bases between them. CDR3: CSAPRGFYEQYF. The CDR3 DNA reads as TGCAGTGCCCCCAGGGGCTTCTACGAGCAGTACTTC.

The chain joins TRBV6-2 or TRBV6-3 to TRBJ2-7; either TRBD1 or TRBD2 may supply D (5 bases each). The germline V and J ends were trimmed by 0 bases and 12 bases, with 18 bases remaining between them. Germline V gene sequence: CDR1 MNHEY, CDR2 SVGEGT. The CDR3 has 14 residues. CDR3 DNA: TGTGCCAGCAGTTACTCGGGGACCACCGGAATCCGGTACTTC. This translates into CASSYSGTTGIRYF.

In this sample, this clonotype turned up many times. This chain connects TRBV7-2 to TRBJ2-1; D remains ambiguous. Germline lookup yields CDR1 SGHTA and CDR2 FQGNSA. This CDR3 is built from 15 residues. V was shortened by 3 bases and J by 0 bases, with 9 bases between the two germline ends. The CDR3 spells CASSFGLSSYNEQFF. The CDR3 bases are TGTGCCAGCAGCTTCGGATTAAGCTCCTACAATGAGCAGTTCTTC.

In this sample, this clonotype turned up a few times. The rearrangement uses TRBV5-6 and TRBJ1-2; no firm D call. Germline CDR1 and CDR2: SGHDT and YYEEEE. V lost 4 bases to trimming and J lost 4 bases, with 11 bases between them. The CDR3 extends over 13 amino acids. The CDR3 loop is CASSRSNFYGYTF. The CDR3 DNA follows: TGTGCCAGCAGCCGATCAAATTTCTATGGCTACACCTTC.

This chain connects TRBV10-3 to TRBJ2-6, with D possibly matching TRBD1 (6 bases). Germline CDR1 is ENHRY and CDR2 is SYGVKD. The CDR3 sequence is 13 residues long. Trimming removed 6 bases from V and 6 bases from J, with 9 bases in between. The CDR3 is CAISRDTANVLTF. The CDR3 nucleotides are TGTGCCATCAGCCGGGACACGGCCAACGTCCTGACTTTC.

This clonotype was seen a handful of times. The V call is TRBV7-2, the J call TRBJ1-1; weak D call: TRBD1 (5 bases). This CDR3 region has 15 residues. Germline V gives CDR1 SGHTA, CDR2 FQGNSA. Trimming left V 0 bases short and J 1 base short, with 9 bases between. CDR3 residues: CASSLARQRNTEAFF. CDR3 DNA: TGTGCCAGCAGCTTAGCGAGACAGAGGAACACTGAAGCTTTCTTT.

Regarding this clonotype: A read error may be the cause here, since a much bigger clone is one base away. The chain joins TRBV16 to TRBJ2-1; D may be TRBD1 (5 bases). The CDR3 covers 13 residues. V was trimmed by 0 bases and J by 10 bases, leaving 10 bases between them. The germline gives CDR1 KGHSY, CDR2 FQNENV. The CDR3 DNA reads TGTGCCAGCAGCCAATCGGACATCTACGAGCAGTTCTTC. Amino acid sequence: CASSQSDIYEQFF.

The table lists this clonotype with many counts. J is TRBJ2-1 and V is TRBV9; TRBD2 agrees at 11 bases. From germline, CDR1 is SGDLS and CDR2 YYNGEE. The CDR3 runs to 18 residues. Losses at the gene ends were 0 bases for V and 0 bases for J; bases not matched to a gene: 5. The CDR3 protein is CASSVERLAGSSYNEQFF. DNA of the CDR3: TGTGCCAGCAGCGTAGAGAGACTAGCGGGGAGCTCCTACAATGAGCAGTTCTTC.

The sample holds a few counts of this clonotype. A read error is possible here, since a much larger clone lies one base away. This chain uses TRBV20-1 with TRBJ1-6, with D possibly being TRBD1 (5 bases). This CDR3 has 14 amino acids. Germline V gene sequence: CDR1 DFQATT, CDR2 SNEGSKA (reference sequence). The V gene lost 6 bases and the J gene lost 8 bases, with 17 bases spanning the gap. The chain's CDR3 is CSAASGPGDSPLHF. CDR3 sequence (DNA): TGCAGTGCAGCCTCGGGACCCGGAGATTCACCCCTCCACTTT.

The gene calls are TRBV6-2 or TRBV6-3 and TRBJ2-1; 9 bases are a match to TRBD2. The end of the DNA is better explained by TRBJ2-7, so the J call may be wrong. The CDR3 extends over 15 amino acids. The germline gives CDR1 MNHEY, CDR2 SVGEGT. Here the CDR3 DNA reads TGTGCCAGCAGCCGACTAGCGGAGGGATACAATGAGCAGTACTTC. It codes for CASSRLAEGYNEQYF.

The chain recombines TRBV3-1 with TRBJ2-3; 9 positions agree with TRBD2. The CDR3 sequence is 21 residues long. CDR1 and CDR2 (germline): LGHDT, YNNKEL (reference sequence). Germline trimming cut 4 bases from V and 2 bases from J; bases unmatched to any gene: 22. As DNA, the CDR3 is TGTGCCAGCAGCCCAGTCCCTCCGGGACGGTTGGTAGCGGGGGCCACAGATACGCAGTATTTT. It specifies CASSPVPPGRLVAGATDTQYF.

This clonotype was seen many times. V gene TRBV5-5 combines with J gene TRBJ2-7, with a tentative D call TRBD1 (6 bases). This CDR3 comprises 15 residues. CDR1 and CDR2 from the germline V gene are SGHKS and YYEKEE (reference sequence). The ends were cut back, 2 bases at V and 3 bases at J, with 15 bases in the middle. The CDR3: CASSLTGITSYEQYF. The CDR3 DNA reads as TGTGCCAGCAGCTTAACAGGGATAACCAGCTACGAGCAGTACTTC.

The sample holds many counts of this clonotype. This chain links TRBV27 with TRBJ2-3; D may be TRBD2 (7 bases). The CDR3 totals 17 residues. Germline V gene data show CDR1 as MNHEY and CDR2 as SMNVEV (reference sequence). The germline V and J ends were trimmed by 2 bases and 1 base, with 16 bases remaining between them. The CDR3: CASSLSSGGRGTDTQYF. CDR3 DNA: TGTGCCAGCAGTTTAAGTTCCGGGGGGCGCGGCACAGATACGCAGTATTTT.